This T cell receptor beta chain was found in a study of CD8 T cell repertoires and HIV-1 epitope variants. Data came from immunoSEQ multiplex PCR; TCRdb stores just in-frame clones and leaves some out. The table lists approximately 6,000 clones, about 59% of them singletons. Germline CDR1 reads SGHTA; CDR2 reads FQGNSA. With 1 base removed from V and 3 bases from J, the gap between germline ends came to 12 bases. CDR3 length: 15 amino acids. Comment on this clone: Its antigen is unidentified.

The sequenced sample consisted of cultured CD8+ T cells derived from PBMCs. J is TRBJ1-1 and V is TRBV7-2, with D perhaps TRBD1 (6 bases). This receptor was obtained from a male donor with HIV. CDR3 residues: CASSLDATGYTEAFF. The CDR3, as DNA: TGTGCCAGCAGCTTAGACGCAACAGGGTACACTGAAGCTTTCTTT.